The 30 T cell receptor beta chains given below trace back to one sample, sequenced in a study of response to subunit inactivated influenza vaccine. Each CDR3 protein is one row after TCRdb ran MiXCR on the RT-PCR reads. The sample contains over 750,000 distinct CDR3 sequences, 21% of which appear only once. The sequencing here drew on PBMCs from blood, taken approximately 5 days after vaccination. Source of these receptors: a man aged 50 to 60 who received an inactivated influenza vaccine.

J is TRBJ2-5 and V is TRBV7-2; possible D gene TRBD2, 5 bases. The CDR3 length is 12 residues. V lost 7 bases and J lost 0, with 6 bases in between. Germline loops: CDR1 SGHTA, CDR2 FQGNSA. CDR3 sequence (DNA): TGTGCCAGCACGGGGTACCAAGAGACCCAGTACTTC. Amino acids: CASTGYQETQYF. Combining the CDR3 with reference TRBV7-2 and TRBJ2-5 gives the whole variable domain GAGVSQSPSNKVTEKGKDVELRCDPISGHTALYWYRQSLGQGLEFLIYFQGNSAPDKSGLPSDRFSAERTGGSVSTLTIQRTQQEDSAVYLCASTGYQETQYFGPGTRLLVL.

V usage is TRBV27 and J usage is TRBJ1-1, with no clear D. Deletions cut 3 bases from V and 7 bases from J, with 0 bases between. The germline gives CDR1 MNHEY, CDR2 SMNVEV (reference sequence). The CDR3 is made up of 9 amino acids. The CDR3 spells CASSFEAFF. CDR3 DNA: TGTGCCAGCAGTTTTGAAGCTTTCTTT.

In its sample, this clonotype was seen a few times. CDR3 in amino acids: CASRIRGSHTEAFF. The DNA for the CDR3 is TGTGCCAGCAGGATTCGGGGGTCCCACACTGAAGCTTTCTTT. The chain joins TRBV6-1 to TRBJ1-1, with a weak D call TRBD1 (5 bases). Per the germline V gene, CDR1 is MNHNS and CDR2 is SASEGT. Trimming stripped 6 bases from V and 3 bases from J, with 14 bases between. CDR3 length: 14 amino acids.

This clonotype was detected only a few times. The rearrangement uses TRBV4-3 and TRBJ2-7, with unresolved D. The germline gives CDR1 LGHNA, CDR2 YSLEER. The CDR3 spans 14 residues. V lost 1 base and J lost 0, with 7 bases in between. The CDR3 spells CASSQGDSSYEQYF. CDR3 bases: TGCGCCAGCAGCCAAGGAGATAGCTCCTACGAGCAGTACTTC.

There are a few counts of this clonotype. This chain connects TRBV5-1 to TRBJ1-3; 8 nucleotides align to TRBD1. J gave up 5 bases and V 2 bases, and 3 bases lay outside the gene matches. The CDR3 is 14 residues long. The V gene's germline CDR1 is SGHRS and CDR2 YFSETQ. The CDR3 DNA follows: TGCGCCAGCAGCTTCGGACAGGGACGAAACACCATATATTTT. Translated, it gives CASSFGQGRNTIYF.

The chain employs TRBV6-5 and TRBJ1-5; D gene ambiguous. The CDR3 extends over 16 amino acids. Germline loops: CDR1 MNHEY, CDR2 SVGAGI. V lost 4 bases, J lost 8 bases, and 21 bases lay in between. CDR3 amino acids: CASSSRRRFSLEPQHF. CDR3 bases: TGTGCCAGCAGTTCAAGACGGCGGTTTAGTTTGGAGCCCCAGCATTTT.

The chain joins TRBV7-9 to TRBJ1-1; no reliable D call. Trimming left V 4 bases short and J 1 base short, with 7 bases between. The germline gives CDR1 SEHNR, CDR2 FQNEAQ (reference sequence). The CDR3 runs 13 residues. DNA for the CDR3: TGTGCCAGCAGCTCCCCGTGGAACACTGAAGCTTTCTTT. This codes for CASSSPWNTEAFF.

This rearrangement joins TRBV28 to TRBJ1-1, with 7 bases matching TRBD1. The J segment lost 2 bases and the V segment lost 4 bases, leaving 1 base of the junction unmatched. Germline V gene lookup returns CDR1 MDHEN and CDR2 SYDVKM. This CDR3 spans 13 amino acids. This chain's CDR3 is CASSWDSNTEAFF. In nucleotides, the CDR3 is TGTGCCAGCAGTTGGGACAGCAACACTGAAGCTTTCTTT.

This clonotype was detected a few times. The chain is built from TRBV4-3 and TRBJ2-5; 12 bases are shared with TRBD2. This CDR3 is 18 amino acids long. Germline V gives CDR1 LGHNA, CDR2 YSLEER. V lost 5 bases and J lost 4; bases outside the gene matches: 14. The CDR3 nucleotides are TGCGCCAGCAGCGCTATATTCGGGACTAGCGGGCCGGGAGAGACCCAGTACTTC. Its translation: CASSAIFGTSGPGETQYF.

This clonotype was counted only a few times. The chain links TRBV7-9 to TRBJ2-5; a weak D match, TRBD1 (6 bases). The ends were cut back, 2 bases at V and 7 bases at J, with 20 bases in the middle. Per germline, CDR1 SEHNR and CDR2 FQNEAQ (reference sequence). This CDR3 contains 16 residues. The CDR3 DNA sequence: TGTGCCAGCAGCTTATCGGATCAGGGGTTAGGAAGGACCCAGTACTTC. Encoded protein: CASSLSDQGLGRTQYF.

This clonotype has more than one count but fewer than ten. The chain employs TRBV12-3 or TRBV12-4 and TRBJ1-2; no definite D call. CDR3 length: 14 amino acids. V was shortened by 2 bases and J by 3 bases, with 10 bases between the two germline ends. CDR3 bases: TGTGCCAGCAGTTTAAGAACGCGGGACTATGGCTACACCTTC. It specifies CASSLRTRDYGYTF.

This clonotype showed up just a few times. DNA for the CDR3: TGTGCCAGCAGCCAGCCACCCGGGGTAACAGAGGAGCTGTTTTTT. As protein: CASSQPPGVTEELFF. V usage is TRBV28 and J usage is TRBJ2-2, with a tentative D call TRBD2 (5 bases). Germline lookup yields CDR1 MDHEN and CDR2 SYDVKM. V lost 6 bases and J 10 bases, leaving 21 bases between the germline ends. CDR3 length: 15 amino acids.

This sequence joins TRBV7-9 and TRBJ1-6; D remains unclear. The V and J ends lost 1 base and 5 bases respectively, with 12 bases between them. The CDR3 sequence is 16 residues long. Looked up from germline, CDR1 is SEHNR and CDR2 is FQNEAQ (reference sequence). The CDR3 protein is CASSLGEGGNNSPLHF. For the CDR3, the DNA is TGTGCCAGCAGCTTAGGAGAGGGAGGGAATAATTCACCCCTCCACTTT. Combining the CDR3 with reference TRBV7-9 and TRBJ1-6 gives the whole variable domain DTGVSQNPRHKITKRGQNVTFRCDPISEHNRLYWYRQTLGQGPEFLTYFQNEAQLEKSRLLSDRFSAERPKGSFSTLEIQRTEQGDSAMYLCASSLGEGGNNSPLHFGNGTRLTVT.

Comment on this clonotype: Possible read error: a much larger clone is one base away. The chain couples TRBV7-2 to TRBJ1-3; 9 bases map to TRBD1. The V and J ends lost 4 bases and 4 bases, in that order; junction bases with no gene match: 2. The CDR3 length is 14 residues. Germline V gives CDR1 SGHTA, CDR2 FQGNSA. CDR3 coding DNA: TGTGCCAGCAGCTCGACAGGGGGAGGAAACACCATATATTTT. It yields the protein CASSSTGGGNTIYF.

This clonotype was observed a few times. This rearrangement joins TRBV5-1 to TRBJ2-1; 10 bases fit TRBD1. CDR1 is SGHRS and CDR2 is YFSETQ in the germline V gene. The V segment lost 4 bases and the J segment 8 bases; nucleotides outside the gene matches: 9. There are 15 residues in the CDR3. The CDR3 sequence: CASSATGTGVHEQFF. Here the CDR3 DNA reads TGCGCCAGCAGCGCAACCGGGACAGGGGTCCATGAGCAGTTCTTC.

This clonotype was observed a handful of times. V and J are TRBV25-1 and TRBJ2-4; 14 bases fit TRBD2. V trimming: 4 bases; J trimming: 9 bases; junction bases outside the gene matches: 8. Germline loops: CDR1 MGHDK, CDR2 SYGVNS. This CDR3 is 16 amino acids long. The chain's CDR3 is CASSGGTSGRFGIQYF. The CDR3 DNA reads as TGTGCCAGCAGTGGGGGGACTAGCGGGAGATTCGGCATTCAGTACTTC.

J is TRBJ2-5 and V is TRBV15; D unresolved. CDR3 length: 14 amino acids. The V gene's germline CDR1 is LNHNV and CDR2 YYDKDF (reference sequence). Deletions cut 0 bases from V and 5 bases from J, with 10 bases between. The CDR3 bases are TGTGCCACCAGCAGAGATCGGGTAGGGGAGACCCAGTACTTC. As protein: CATSRDRVGETQYF.

This clonotype was counted between two and nine times. The chain couples TRBV7-9 to TRBJ2-3, with TRBD2 as a possible D gene (6 bases). The CDR3 runs 14 residues. V lost 4 bases and J 6 bases, leaving 14 bases between the germline ends. Germline V gives CDR1 SEHNR, CDR2 FQNEAQ (reference sequence). The CDR3 reads CASSSRRGVDTQYF. CDR3 sequence (DNA): TGTGCCAGCAGCTCCCGGCGGGGAGTTGATACGCAGTATTTT. The whole variable domain, remainder taken from reference TRBV7-9 and TRBJ2-3, is DTGVSQNPRHKITKRGQNVTFRCDPISEHNRLYWYRQTLGQGPEFLTYFQNEAQLEKSRLLSDRFSAERPKGSFSTLEIQRTEQGDSAMYLCASSSRRGVDTQYFGPGTRLTVL.

This clonotype was seen once. The chain links TRBV30 to TRBJ2-1, with D unclear. V dropped 4 bases and J dropped 7 bases, with 8 bases sitting between them. CDR3 length: 11 residues. Germline loops: CDR1 GTSNPN, CDR2 SVGIG (reference sequence). The CDR3: CAWTISNEQFF. DNA for the CDR3: TGTGCCTGGACCATATCGAATGAGCAGTTCTTC.

The rearrangement links TRBV30 to TRBJ1-1; the D gene is possibly TRBD1 (5 bases). The CDR3 spans 15 residues. CDR1 and CDR2 (germline): GTSNPN, SVGIG (reference sequence). V was trimmed by 4 bases and J by 0 bases, leaving 15 bases between them. The CDR3 spells CAWIPWGPMNTEAFF. The CDR3 region has the DNA TGTGCCTGGATACCATGGGGACCAATGAACACTGAAGCTTTCTTT.

This clonotype was recorded at least ten times. This chain joins TRBV15 and TRBJ2-1; the match to TRBD2 covers 11 bases. Losses at the gene ends were 5 bases for V and 8 bases for J; bases not matched to a gene: 11. The CDR3 has 16 residues. Germline V CDR1 and CDR2: LNHNV, YYDKDF (reference sequence). Here the CDR3 reads CATSLGLGLAAYEQFF. The DNA of the CDR3 is TGTGCCACCAGCCTAGGTTTGGGACTAGCGGCATATGAGCAGTTCTTC.

This clonotype was detected a few times. V and J are TRBV7-9 and TRBJ1-6; TRBD1 might be the D (5 bases). Germline assignment: CDR1 SEHNR and CDR2 FQNEAQ (reference sequence). V dropped 0 bases and J dropped 10 bases, with 16 bases sitting between them. This CDR3 region has 16 residues. The CDR3 DNA is TGTGCCAGCAGCTTAGCCCCCGGGACCGGGAGGTCACCCCTCCACTTT. It encodes CASSLAPGTGRSPLHF.

The genes are TRBV2 and TRBJ2-7, with D unresolved. V was clipped by 1 base and J by 9 bases, with 13 bases between them. Looked up from germline, CDR1 is SNHLY and CDR2 is FYNNEI. This CDR3 spans 13 amino acids. The CDR3 DNA reads as TGTGCCAGCAGTGAAGGTGAAATCGGCGGGCAGTACTTC. Translating it yields CASSEGEIGGQYF. Full variable domain (rest looked up from reference TRBV2 and TRBJ2-7): EPEVTQTPSHQVTQMGQEVILRCVPISNHLYFYWYRQILGQKVEFLVSFYNNEISEKSEIFDDQFSVERPDGSNFTLKIRSTKLEDSAMYFCASSEGEIGGQYFGPGTRLTVT.

This rearrangement joins TRBV5-8 to TRBJ2-1, with D tentatively TRBD2 (5 bases). Germline values: CDR1 SGHTS, CDR2 YDEGEE. The CDR3 length is 17 residues. V was trimmed by 4 bases and J by 0 bases, leaving 17 bases between them. CDR3 sequence reads: CASSLEVFLSSYNEQFF. In DNA, the CDR3 is TGTGCCAGCAGCCTGGAGGTATTTCTGAGCTCCTACAATGAGCAGTTCTTC.

This clonotype turned up a few times. This chain joins TRBV7-8 and TRBJ2-3; no firm D call. The CDR3 sequence is 13 residues long. The V end was cut by 2 bases, the J end by 3 bases, with 6 bases between. The germline V gene encodes CDR1 SGHVS and CDR2 FQNEAQ. The CDR3 DNA is TGTGCCAGCAGCTTAATGGGTACAGATACGCAGTATTTT. Its translation is CASSLMGTDTQYF.

The chain has TRBV6-5 and TRBJ2-2, with D perhaps matching TRBD1 (6 bases). V was pared by 6 bases and J by 0 bases, with 11 bases between. Germline V gene lookup returns CDR1 MNHEY and CDR2 SVGAGI. This CDR3 spans 15 amino acids. The chain's CDR3 is CASSYRVSNTGELFF. The CDR3 DNA reads TGTGCCAGCAGCTACAGGGTCTCGAACACCGGGGAGCTGTTTTTT.

The chain uses TRBV4-1 and TRBJ2-4, with D perhaps matching TRBD2 (5 bases). Germline V gene data show CDR1 as MGHRA and CDR2 as YSYEKL. This CDR3 comprises 13 residues. The V end was cut by 4 bases, the J end by 11 bases, with 15 bases between. CDR3 residues: CASSPVWAGVQYF. For the CDR3, the DNA is TGCGCCAGCAGCCCTGTTTGGGCCGGGGTTCAGTACTTC.

The V gene is TRBV7-2, the J gene TRBJ2-5; 14 nucleotides line up with TRBD2. Germline V gives CDR1 SGHTA, CDR2 FQGNSA. V lost 5 bases to trimming and J lost 1 base; unmatched junction nucleotides: 6. The CDR3 sequence is 17 residues long. The CDR3: CASSPWTSGGFQETQYF. DNA for the CDR3: TGTGCCAGCAGCCCGTGGACTAGCGGGGGGTTCCAAGAGACCCAGTACTTC.

This CDR3 is CASSQDRFMNTEAFF. The DNA of the CDR3 is TGCGCCAGCAGCCAAGATCGATTCATGAACACTGAAGCTTTCTTT. This sequence joins TRBV4-1 and TRBJ1-1; D not resolved. Germline V gene lookup returns CDR1 MGHRA and CDR2 YSYEKL. The CDR3 totals 15 residues. The germline V and J ends were trimmed by 0 bases and 0 bases, with 8 bases remaining between them.

The rearrangement links TRBV7-2 to TRBJ2-7; 8 bases are shared with TRBD2. The junction had 6 bases not matched to a gene; V was cut back by 2 bases and J by 0 bases. The CDR3 length is 16 residues. Germline CDR1 SGHTA, CDR2 FQGNSA. The DNA for the CDR3 is TGTGCCAGCAGCTTACCGGCTAGCGGGTACTCCTACGAGCAGTACTTC. Protein sequence: CASSLPASGYSYEQYF.